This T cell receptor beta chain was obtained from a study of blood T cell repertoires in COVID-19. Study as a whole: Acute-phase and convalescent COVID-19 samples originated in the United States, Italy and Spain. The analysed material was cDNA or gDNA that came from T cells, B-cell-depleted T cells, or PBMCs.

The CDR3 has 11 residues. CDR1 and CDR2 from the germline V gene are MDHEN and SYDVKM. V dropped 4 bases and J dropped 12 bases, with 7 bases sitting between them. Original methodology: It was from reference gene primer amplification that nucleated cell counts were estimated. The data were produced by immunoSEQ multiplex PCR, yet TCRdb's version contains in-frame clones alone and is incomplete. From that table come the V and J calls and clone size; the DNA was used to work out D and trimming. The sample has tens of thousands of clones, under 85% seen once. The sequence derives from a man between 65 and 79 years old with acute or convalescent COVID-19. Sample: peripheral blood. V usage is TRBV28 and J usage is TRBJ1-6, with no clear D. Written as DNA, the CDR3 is TGTGCCAGCAGTTACGAGGGACCCCTCCACTTT. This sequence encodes CASSYEGPLHF.